This T cell receptor beta chain derives from a study of T cell responses to AZD1222 COVID-19 vaccine (dated by TCRdb to the early 2020s). Regarding the complete study: AZD1222 recipients with second doses at about 4 weeks or about 12 weeks were pooled, because spike-specific TCR depth and breadth did not differ between schedules. Trial participants were enrolled by age into subgroups of 18-55, 56-69 and 70-plus years, and roughly 160, 29 and 62 TCR-sequenced participants, respectively, were included in these subgroups. A total of approximately 240 trial participants underwent TCR sequencing, of whom around 210 had received two doses of AZD1222 and around 25 had received two doses of the MenACWY control vaccine.

The junction shows trimming of 3 bases on V and 12 bases on J, and the gene matches do not reach 14 bases of it. The CDR3 has 15 amino acids, counting the end cysteine and phenylalanine. The DNA shown is the 45-base CDR3, in frame from base 1. The germline V gene (reference sequence) supplies CDR1 GTSNPN and CDR2 SVGIG. The investigation overall reported the following: Epitopes outside the regions mutated in the B.1.351 and B.1.1.7 variants were reportedly recognized by nearly half of the unique spike-specific TCRs. The vaccine-associated CD4 TCRs covered the entire spike protein, and the dominant responses fell in regions 160-218 and 743-854. In the small 56-69-year group, the increase in depth fell short of significance, most likely because of low power. Conclusions about previously exposed vaccinees were limited because only six or seven AZD1222 recipients were SARS-CoV-2 seropositive at baseline. After two AZD1222 doses, spike-specific TCR breadth and depth were significantly higher than at day 0 and than in MenACWY recipients. No day 14 peak-response samples were available, so repertoires were characterized only after the peak T cell response. Participants were mostly white British, with more females than males. The authors suggested clonal diversity may have been underestimated.

The intended sense of this specimen's time point label: baseline before first vaccination. The vaccinee samples were drawn from two UK trials, COV001 and COV002, one of which was a single-blind randomized controlled phase 2/3 trial testing AZD1222 (ChAdOx1 nCoV-19) in healthy adults. For TCRbeta chain sequencing, PBMC samples were collected from trial participants at day 0 and at day 28 after the second dose. Concerning this clone: Which antigen it targets is not known. Per-base qualities were not stored, and no clone one base away is much larger.

The CDR3 regions of human TCRbeta chains were subjected to immunosequencing. Per the source publication's procedure: Repertoire TCRs were checked for matches against a reference library of SARS-CoV-2-specific TCRs that had been generated using the MIRA antigen-specificity platform. Breadth was defined as the fraction of unique TCRs that were SARS-CoV-2-associated. Depth was defined as the fraction of total T cells that were SARS-CoV-2-associated. Using the MIRA data, every spike-specific TCR was mapped to the spike region that the TCR reacted to and assigned to either a CD4 or a CD8 class. Log10-transformed breadth and depth values were compared by one-way ANOVA with Sidak's multiple comparisons tests. TCRdb mirrors the immuneACCESS table, restricted to in-frame sequences. Some clones are absent from its copies; in checked studies, under half trace to an unresolved V gene, and the reason for the others is unknown. That table furnishes V, J and clone size, whereas the DNA furnished D and trimming. Within this sample are 100,000 to 150,000 clones, with more than 90% of them counted one time only. The ten largest make up around 1.6% of the sample.

Recombination connected TRBV30 to TRBJ2-1, and TRBD2 aligns with 10 junction nucleotides. Here the sequenced sample was peripheral blood, taken on day 0 of AZD1222 vaccination. The TCR sequence derives from an adult in good health. The CDR3 loop reads CAWRPPSGGAKSQFF. The nucleotide sequence is TGTGCCTGGAGGCCCCCCAGCGGGGGGGCTAAGTCGCAGTTCTTC.